This is a list of T cell receptor beta chains from one sample in a study of CD8 T cells in ankylosing spondylitis. TCRdb reprocessed the 5' RACE reads with MiXCR, giving one entry per CDR3 protein. The table records about 800,000 distinct CDR3 sequences, approximately 12% of them present only once. Sequenced: blood, either unsorted or a sorted T cell fraction (not recorded which). The receptors were gathered from a male donor with ankylosing spondylitis. Both conserved end residues are part of each CDR3. D genes are given only for firm matches. Clone size, where shown, is once, few, many, or a class for clones that have expanded.

j_call,d_call,clone_size,v_call,cdr3_nt,cdr3_aa
TRBJ2-7,-,-,TRBV25-1,TGTGCCAGCAGGAAGGGGTCCACCTACGAGCAGTACTTC,CASRKGSTYEQYF
TRBJ2-1,-,many,TRBV29-1,TGCAGCGTCCGATCGGGGTTAGATGAGCAGTTCTTC,CSVRSGLDEQFF
TRBJ2-1,-,-,TRBV15,TGTGCCACCAGCAGAGGGTTGGGCTCCTACAATGAGCAGTTCTTC,CATSRGLGSYNEQFF
TRBJ1-4,-,-,TRBV18,TGTGCCAGTCGGAATCCTGGGGTTGAAAAACTGTTTTTT,CASRNPGVEKLFF
TRBJ1-4,TRBD1,-,TRBV20-1,TGCAGTGCTAGTGGACAGGGGGCCTTTAATGAAAAACTGTTTTTT,CSASGQGAFNEKLFF
TRBJ2-1,TRBD2,few,TRBV5-1,TGCGCCAGCAGCCCGACCGGGACTAAATTAAGGGCCTACAATGAGCAGTTCTTC,CASSPTGTKLRAYNEQFF
TRBJ2-5,-,few,TRBV6-2/TRBV6-3,TGTGCCAGCAGTCCCCAGGGCGTCCCTTCCGAAGAGACCCAGTACTTC,CASSPQGVPSEETQYF
TRBJ2-7,-,many,TRBV27,TGTGCCAGCAGTTTAACACTTGGCCTCTCCTACGAGCAGTACTTC,CASSLTLGLSYEQYF
TRBJ2-2,TRBD2,few,TRBV5-1,TGCGCCAGCAGCACGGGACTAGCGGGGGGGCCGTGGACCGGGGAGCTGTTTTTT,CASSTGLAGGPWTGELFF
TRBJ2-3,TRBD2,few,TRBV20-1,TGCAGTGCTAGCGAATTGACTAGCCCCACAGATACGCAGTATTTT,CSASELTSPTDTQYF
TRBJ1-1,TRBD1,-,TRBV5-1,TGCGCCAGCAGCTCGGGACAGACCTCTGAAGCTTTCTTT,CASSSGQTSEAFF
TRBJ1-5,-,-,TRBV20-1,TGCAGTGCTAACCGGGCCACCAATCAGCCCCAGCATTTT,CSANRATNQPQHF
TRBJ2-4,-,-,TRBV7-2,TGTGCCAGCAGTTCCACCGGGATAGCTAAGAGCATTCAGTACTTC,CASSSTGIAKSIQYF
TRBJ2-2,-,-,TRBV9,TGTGCCAGCAGCGTAGCTCCACTGAACACCGGGGAGCTGTTTTTT,CASSVAPLNTGELFF
TRBJ1-1,-,-,TRBV6-2/TRBV6-3,TGTGCCAGCAGTTACCTGGGATACTCGAACACTGAAGCTTTCTTT,CASSYLGYSNTEAFF
TRBJ2-2,-,many,TRBV12-3/TRBV12-4,TGTGCCAGCAGTTCATCCCCAGGGATCACCGGGGAGCTGTTTTTT,CASSSSPGITGELFF
TRBJ2-3,TRBD1,few,TRBV7-9,TGTGCCAGCAGCCCCACAGGGGAGAAAGGTACAGATACGCAGTATTTT,CASSPTGEKGTDTQYF
TRBJ2-5,TRBD2,-,TRBV9,TGTGCCAGCAGCGCCGGGACTAGCTTGAGGTCGGGGGAGACCCAGTACTTC,CASSAGTSLRSGETQYF
TRBJ2-3,-,-,TRBV5-1,TGCGCCAGCAGCTTGGCCAGTAGTACGAGCACAGATACGCAGTATTTT,CASSLASSTSTDTQYF
TRBJ1-1,-,many,TRBV6-5,TGTGCCAGCAGTTACTCGTGGGGAAACACTGAAGCTTTCTTT,CASSYSWGNTEAFF
TRBJ2-7,TRBD1,-,TRBV6-1,TGTGCCAGCAGCCCTCAGGGACAGAGCCCACCCTACGAGCAGTACTTC,CASSPQGQSPPYEQYF
TRBJ2-1,TRBD1,many,TRBV20-1,TGCAGTGCACCGGGACAGGGATTTAGGTCCTACAATGAGCAGTTCTTC,CSAPGQGFRSYNEQFF
TRBJ2-7,-,many,TRBV20-1,TGCAGTGCACCGGACGGCCACTACGAGCAGTACTTC,CSAPDGHYEQYF
TRBJ2-5,-,many,TRBV7-9,TGTGCCAGCAGCTTGCCTGGAGGAGTGGAGACCCAGTACTTC,CASSLPGGVETQYF
TRBJ2-3,TRBD2,few,TRBV5-1,TGCGCCAGCAGCCCGGGACTAGCGGGAGTGTACGATACGCAGTATTTT,CASSPGLAGVYDTQYF
TRBJ1-4,-,-,TRBV10-3,TGTGCCATCAGTGACCGGGGGACTAATGAAAAACTGTTTTTT,CAISDRGTNEKLFF
TRBJ1-5,TRBD1,-,TRBV30,TGTGCCTGGAGCGCGGGACAGGGGGATCAGCCCCAGCATTTT,CAWSAGQGDQPQHF
TRBJ2-5,-,many,TRBV4-2,TGTGCCAGCAGCCAAGAGGCGGCAGGTCGACCAGAGACCCAGTACTTC,CASSQEAAGRPETQYF
TRBJ2-7,-,few,TRBV6-1,TGTGCCAGCACCAAGCCCGGGATCTACGAGCAGTACTTC,CASTKPGIYEQYF
TRBJ1-4,-,many,TRBV7-9,TGTGCCAGCAGCTTATATGAAAAACTGTTTTTT,CASSLYEKLFF
TRBJ2-3,-,many,TRBV6-5,TGTGCCAGCAGTTATCACCGGAATGCCCCAGATACGCAGTATTTT,CASSYHRNAPDTQYF
TRBJ1-5,TRBD1,few,TRBV15,TGTGCCACCGGACAGGAGACGTATCAGCCCCAGCATTTT,CATGQETYQPQHF
TRBJ2-7,-,-,TRBV7-8,TGTGCCAGCAGCTTAGTATTACAGGAATCCTACGAGCAGTACTTC,CASSLVLQESYEQYF
TRBJ2-7,-,few,TRBV20-1,TGCAGTGCCTACAAACCTCAGGACTACGAGCAGTACTTC,CSAYKPQDYEQYF
TRBJ2-2,TRBD1,many,TRBV29-1,TGCAGCGTTGAAACAGGGGTTGGGACCGGGGAGCTGTTTTTT,CSVETGVGTGELFF
TRBJ2-7,TRBD1,many,TRBV20-1,TGCAGTGCCCCCTTGGACAGGGTTGGCGAGCAGTACTTC,CSAPLDRVGEQYF
TRBJ2-7,TRBD2,few,TRBV20-1,TGCAGTGCCTCGGGCGGGAGGATTGACGAGCAGTACTTC,CSASGGRIDEQYF
TRBJ1-2,-,-,TRBV21-1,TGTGCCAGCAGCAAAGCGATGCAGGGTCTAGTTGAGGGCTACACCTTC,CASSKAMQGLVEGYTF
TRBJ2-1,-,-,TRBV7-3,TGTGCCAGCAGCCTGGGTGCGGCTGGTGTTACTAACAATGAGCAGTTCTTC,CASSLGAAGVTNNEQFF
TRBJ2-3,TRBD2,few,TRBV6-5,TGTGCCAGCAGTTACGGTCTAGCGGCAAGCACAGATACGCAGTATTTT,CASSYGLAASTDTQYF
TRBJ2-7,-,-,TRBV7-2,TGTGCCAGCAGCTTTTTAACAGGCGATGGGGCCTACGAGCAGTACTTC,CASSFLTGDGAYEQYF
TRBJ2-7,-,few,TRBV10-2,TGCGCCAGCAGTGCAGGGAGTAGGGCCTACGAGCAGTACTTC,CASSAGSRAYEQYF
TRBJ2-2,TRBD1,many,TRBV20-1,TGCAGTGTGAACGACAGGGTTAACACCGGGGAGCTGTTTTTT,CSVNDRVNTGELFF
TRBJ1-1,-,-,TRBV6-5,TGTGCCAGCAGTTATTTATCTGTGAACACTGAAGCTTTCTTT,CASSYLSVNTEAFF
TRBJ2-1,TRBD2,few,TRBV4-3,TGCGCCAGCAGCCAGTACCCCGGGACTAGCGGGTACAATGAGCAGTTCTTC,CASSQYPGTSGYNEQFF
TRBJ2-3,-,-,TRBV9,TGTGCCAGCAGCGTGGCCGGGACTTCGATGTATACGCAGTATTTT,CASSVAGTSMYTQYF
TRBJ2-7,-,-,TRBV6-2/TRBV6-3,TGTGCCAGTAACTATCCCACCACCACGGGGTCTGCGAAGCAGTACTTC,CASNYPTTTGSAKQYF
TRBJ2-7,TRBD2,-,TRBV7-2,TGTGCCAGCAGCTTCCGACTAGCGCGGAGCTACGAGCAGTACTTC,CASSFRLARSYEQYF
TRBJ1-2,-,many,TRBV7-9,TGTGCCAGCAGCTACCAGGGAATGGGAGCTGGCTACACCTTC,CASSYQGMGAGYTF
TRBJ2-1,-,-,TRBV12-3/TRBV12-4,TGTGCCAGCAGTTTGCGGAGCGGCTCCTACAATGAGCAGTTCTTC,CASSLRSGSYNEQFF
TRBJ2-1,TRBD1,-,TRBV30,TGTGCCTGGACCCGACAGGGGGCGTTTGGGGAGCAGTTCTTC,CAWTRQGAFGEQFF
TRBJ1-2,TRBD1,many,TRBV20-1,TGCAGTGCTAGGCCCACAGGGGCTAACTATGGCTACACCTTC,CSARPTGANYGYTF
TRBJ2-5,TRBD2,-,TRBV7-7,TGTGCTAGCAGCGCCCGACTAGCGGGGGGAAAAGAGACCCAGTACTTC,CASSARLAGGKETQYF
TRBJ1-1,-,-,TRBV3-1,TGTGCCAGCAGTTCCCGGATTGAAGCTTTCTTT,CASSSRIEAFF
TRBJ1-1,-,-,TRBV5-1,TGCGCCAGCAGCGGACTACTGGGCACTGAAGCTTTCTTT,CASSGLLGTEAFF
TRBJ1-1,TRBD1,-,TRBV6-1,TGTGCCAGCAGACCCCTCGGGACAGGGATGAACACTGAAGCTTTCTTT,CASRPLGTGMNTEAFF